These 12 T cell receptor beta chains share one sample of origin, sequenced in a study of T cell responses to AZD1222 COVID-19 vaccine. Assay used: immunoSEQ multiplex PCR; TCRdb lists only in-frame clones, some missing. This sample has around 140,000 clones; more than 80% occur once, and the top ten carry about 1.5%. The sample in question was peripheral blood, obtained on day 0 of AZD1222 vaccination. The receptors here all came from an adult in good health.

V usage is TRBV29-1 and J usage is TRBJ1-2; D not resolved. This CDR3 has 13 residues. V lost 1 base and J 8 bases, leaving 14 bases between the germline ends. Germline V gene data show CDR1 as SQVTM and CDR2 as ANQGSEA. The CDR3, as DNA: TGCAGCGTTGAAGGAACACGAGGGCGCGGCTACACCTTC. As protein: CSVEGTRGRGYTF.

V gene TRBV27 combines with J gene TRBJ1-1; 8 bases agree with TRBD1. V dropped 5 bases and J dropped 6; count of bases not matched to a gene: 11. The CDR3 length is 15 residues. Germline loops: CDR1 MNHEY, CDR2 SMNVEV (reference sequence). Here the CDR3 reads CASSPTGVVTAEAFF. CDR3 nucleotide sequence: TGTGCCAGCAGTCCGACAGGGGTGGTGACGGCTGAAGCTTTCTTT.

On this clone itself: One junction end does not reproduce the germline sequence, and a read error may be involved. This chain joins TRBV10-3 and TRBJ1-1, with TRBD1 matching over 7 bases. Looked up from germline, CDR1 is ENHRY and CDR2 is SYGVKD. This CDR3 region has 17 residues. This CDR3 reads CAISGTGTAFQNAEAFF. CDR3 sequence (DNA): TGTGCCATCAGCGGGACCGGGACAGCCTTCCAGAACGCTGAAGCTTTCTTT.

This chain joins TRBV12-3 or TRBV12-4 and TRBJ1-1; 7 nucleotides match TRBD1. J was trimmed by 13 bases and V by 5 bases; bases with no gene match: 10. The CDR3 spans 12 residues. CDR3: CASSPQGRVVFF. CDR3 nucleotide sequence: TGTGCCAGCAGTCCACAGGGGCGGGTTGTTTTCTTT.

The V and J genes are TRBV24-1 and TRBJ2-1; D could derive from TRBD1 or TRBD2 (5 bases each). The V end was cut by 9 bases, the J end by 6 bases, with 8 bases between. CDR1 and CDR2 (germline): KGHDR, SFDVKD. There are 11 residues in the CDR3. DNA for the CDR3: TGTGCCACCTCGAGGGGCAATGAGCAGTTCTTC. Its protein is CATSRGNEQFF.

The chain is built from TRBV15 and TRBJ1-4; D is possibly TRBD1 (5 bases). Deletions cut 3 bases from V and 4 bases from J, with 12 bases between. This CDR3 contains 15 residues. Germline CDR1 is LNHNV and CDR2 is YYDKDF (reference sequence). The CDR3 here is CATSSQGGDNEKLFF. CDR3 nucleotides: TGTGCCACCAGCAGTCAGGGAGGGGATAATGAAAAACTGTTTTTT.

Written as DNA, the CDR3 is TGCGCCAGCAGCCAAGGACGCGGCAGGGGAACTGGAAACACCATATATTTT. It yields the protein CASSQGRGRGTGNTIYF. The rearrangement uses TRBV4-1 and TRBJ1-3; TRBD1 might be the D (6 bases). V shed 1 base and J shed 2 bases, with 15 bases lying between them. CDR3 length: 17 amino acids. Per germline, CDR1 MGHRA and CDR2 YSYEKL.

V gene TRBV19 combines with J gene TRBJ2-2, with 9 bases fitting TRBD1. Germline lookup yields CDR1 LNHDA and CDR2 SQIVND (reference sequence). Losses at the gene ends were 2 bases for V and 4 bases for J; bases not matched to a gene: 2. This CDR3 is 15 amino acids long. CDR3 sequence reads: CASSIWTGVTGELFF. CDR3 nucleotide sequence: TGTGCCAGTAGTATATGGACAGGGGTCACCGGGGAGCTGTTTTTT.

The chain carries TRBV25-1 and TRBJ1-2, with D tentatively TRBD1 (5 bases). The V gene lost 2 bases and the J gene lost 4 bases, with 8 bases spanning the gap. CDR1 and CDR2 (germline): MGHDK, SYGVNS. This CDR3 has 13 residues. Written as DNA, the CDR3 is TGTGCCAGCAGTGAACGGGACCTCTATGGCTACACCTTC. Its protein is CASSERDLYGYTF.

The chain employs TRBV6-4 and TRBJ1-6; the D is unclear. Germline V gene lookup returns CDR1 MRHNA and CDR2 SNTAGT. CDR3 length: 15 amino acids. Trimming pared 2 bases from V and 3 bases from J, leaving 8 bases between. This CDR3 is CASSDGLSYNSPLHF. The CDR3 DNA reads TGTGCCAGCAGTGACGGGTTAAGCTATAATTCACCCCTCCACTTT.

The chain carries TRBV6-5 and TRBJ2-7, with a weak D call TRBD1 (6 bases). V shed 2 bases and J shed 6 bases, with 11 bases lying between them. Germline V gene sequence: CDR1 MNHEY, CDR2 SVGAGI. The CDR3 sequence is 13 residues long. CDR3 region: CASSYSRGGEQYF. CDR3 bases: TGTGCCAGCAGTTACAGTCGAGGGGGCGAGCAGTACTTC.

This clone has a single count. This chain uses TRBV13 with TRBJ1-1; D ambiguous. V lost 5 bases to trimming and J lost 8 bases, with 15 bases between them. CDR1 is PRHDT and CDR2 is FYEKMQ in the germline V gene (reference sequence). The CDR3 is 13 amino acids. As DNA, the CDR3 is TGTGCCAGCAGCCCTCCCGGTATTAGCGAAGCTTTCTTT. It encodes CASSPPGISEAFF.